This TCR beta chain is drawn from a study of blood T cell repertoires in COVID-19. Turning to the study itself: From the United States, Italy and Spain came samples of acute and convalescent COVID-19. From T cells, B-cell-depleted T cells, or PBMCs came the material, which was cDNA or gDNA.

This CDR3 region has 15 residues. V was pared by 5 bases and J by 6 bases, with 6 bases of the junction left unmatched. CDR1 is LNHDA, CDR2 SQIVND, per germline (reference sequence). Authors' processing steps: Reference gene primer amplification yielded estimated nucleated cell counts. Assay used: immunoSEQ multiplex PCR; TCRdb lists only in-frame clones, some missing. The D gene and trimming were derived from the DNA, and the V and J assignments and clone size from that table. This sample has over 150,000 clones, with 75% to 85% found just once. Source material: peripheral blood. The TCR sequence derives from a human donor in a cohort sampled during active COVID-19. The rearrangement joins TRBV19 to TRBJ2-2; 10 bases match TRBD2. The CDR3 spells CASSPLAGVPGELFF. The CDR3, as DNA: TGTGCCAGTAGTCCCCTAGCGGGAGTACCCGGGGAGCTGTTTTTT.